This TCR beta chain was profiled in a study of post-analysis software for immune sequencing data. Study-level information: Disease courses included relapsing-remitting, secondary progressive and progressive-relapsing multiple sclerosis. Study results and limitations: Relative to controls, patients with multiple sclerosis showed significantly lower normalized Chao1 diversity. Under F measure analysis, samples from one preparation batch co-clustered strongly.

Turning to this clonotype: What it binds is unknown.

Each TCR beta cDNA library carried unique molecular identifiers. Via MiXCR, TCRdb re-called the PCR reads, giving one row per CDR3 protein. Of hundreds of thousands of distinct CDR3 sequences listed, about 53% are singletons. The clonotype originates from a girl between 10 and 17 years old with multiple sclerosis. Sequenced input: blood.

DNA of the CDR3: TGTGCCAGCTCACCCGCGACAGGCCCTAGCAATCAGCCCCAGCATTTT. It codes for CASSPATGPSNQPQHF. The V call is TRBV18, the J call TRBJ1-5; D is possibly TRBD1 (6 bases). Germline CDR1 KGHSH, CDR2 LQKENI. The CDR3 runs 16 residues. Trimming shortened V by 3 bases and J by 0 bases, and 12 bases separated the two germline ends.